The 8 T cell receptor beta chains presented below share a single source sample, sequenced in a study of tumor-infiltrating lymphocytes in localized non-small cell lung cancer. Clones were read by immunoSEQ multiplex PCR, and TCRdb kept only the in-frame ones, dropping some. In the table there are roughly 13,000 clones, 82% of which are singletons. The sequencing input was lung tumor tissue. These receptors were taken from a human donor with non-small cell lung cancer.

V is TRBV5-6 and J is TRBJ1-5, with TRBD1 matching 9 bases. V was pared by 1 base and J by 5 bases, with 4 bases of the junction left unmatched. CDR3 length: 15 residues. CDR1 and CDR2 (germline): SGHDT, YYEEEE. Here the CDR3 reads CASSLWDRDYQPQHF. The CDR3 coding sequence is TGTGCCAGCAGCTTGTGGGACAGGGACTATCAGCCCCAGCATTTT.

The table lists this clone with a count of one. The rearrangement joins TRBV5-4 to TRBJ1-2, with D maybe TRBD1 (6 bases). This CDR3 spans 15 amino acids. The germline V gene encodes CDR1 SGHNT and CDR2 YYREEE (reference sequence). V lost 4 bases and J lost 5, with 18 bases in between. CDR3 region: CASSLSGEARYGYTF. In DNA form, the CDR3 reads TGTGCCAGCAGCCTTTCAGGGGAGGCCCGATATGGCTACACCTTC.

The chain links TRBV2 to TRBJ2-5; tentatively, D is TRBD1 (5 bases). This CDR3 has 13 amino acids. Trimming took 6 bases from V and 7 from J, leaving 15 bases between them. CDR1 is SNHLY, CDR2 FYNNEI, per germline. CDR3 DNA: TGTGCCAGCAGCCTCGACAGATCGTTGACCCAGTACTTC. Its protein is CASSLDRSLTQYF.

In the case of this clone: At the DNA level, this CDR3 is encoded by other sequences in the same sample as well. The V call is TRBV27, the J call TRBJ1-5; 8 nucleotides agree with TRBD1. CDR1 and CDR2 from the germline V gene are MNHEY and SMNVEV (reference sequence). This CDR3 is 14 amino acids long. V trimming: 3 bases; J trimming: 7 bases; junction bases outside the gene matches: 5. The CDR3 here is CASSFGQGGQPQHF. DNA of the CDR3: TGTGCCAGCAGTTTCGGACAGGGAGGACAGCCCCAGCATTTT.

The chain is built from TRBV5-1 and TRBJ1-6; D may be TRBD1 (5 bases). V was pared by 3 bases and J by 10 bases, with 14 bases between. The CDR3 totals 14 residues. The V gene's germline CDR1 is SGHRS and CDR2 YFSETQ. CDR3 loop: CASSSGTESSPLHF. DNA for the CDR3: TGCGCCAGCAGCTCCGGGACGGAGAGCTCACCCCTCCACTTT.

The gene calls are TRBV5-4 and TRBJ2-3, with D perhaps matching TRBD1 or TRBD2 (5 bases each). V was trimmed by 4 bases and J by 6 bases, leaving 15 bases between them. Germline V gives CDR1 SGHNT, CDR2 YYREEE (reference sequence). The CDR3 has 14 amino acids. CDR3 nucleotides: TGTGCCAGCAGCGGGGACCCCGGAACGGATACGCAGTATTTT. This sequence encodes CASSGDPGTDTQYF.

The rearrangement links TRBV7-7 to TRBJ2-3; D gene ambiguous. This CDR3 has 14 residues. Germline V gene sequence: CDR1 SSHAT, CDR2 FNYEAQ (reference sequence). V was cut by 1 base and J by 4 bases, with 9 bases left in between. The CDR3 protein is CASSLGSNADTQYF. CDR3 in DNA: TGTGCCAGCAGCTTAGGCTCGAACGCAGATACGCAGTATTTT.

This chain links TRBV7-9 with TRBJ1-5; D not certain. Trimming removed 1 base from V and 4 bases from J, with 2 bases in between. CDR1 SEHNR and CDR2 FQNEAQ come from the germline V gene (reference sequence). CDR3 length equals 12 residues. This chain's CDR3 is CASSLDNQPQHF. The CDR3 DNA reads TGTGCCAGCAGCTTAGATAATCAGCCCCAGCATTTT.